This TCR beta chain was recovered during a study of blood T cells in healthy people across ages (dated by TCRdb to about 2015). Looking at the study overall: In model experiments, template switching captured about one uniquely barcoded TCR beta cDNA molecule for every two T cells. To track age-related changes in TCR beta repertoire diversity, the study relied on deep sequencing normalized with unique cDNA molecular identifiers. Four age groups were formed from the donors: young (average 16 years), middle-aged (just under 40), aged (62) and long-lived (roughly 81). For two donors (one aged 18 to 29 and one aged 80 or older), the study analyzed two additional independent replicas of 1 million unique cDNA reads from the same blood draw. Study-level results and caveats: Conclusive comparison of naive and antigen-experienced compartments was prevented by the profiling of bulk unsorted PBMCs. Because the CMV infection status of the donors was unknown, age-related changes in expanded clonotypes may potentially have been confounded. The long-lived group showed more naive CD4+ T cells, fewer expanded clones and increased TCR diversity than the aged group, suggesting age selection. Estimates of total diversity based on one million sequenced T cells were considered lower bounds and underestimates. As age increased, observed TCR beta diversity per million T cells dropped in a roughly linear way, and a significant reduction was already evident by age 40. A strong correlation was found between observed TCR beta diversity and the percentage of naive T cells measured by flow cytometry.

In regard to this clonotype: Which antigen it targets is not known. Per-base qualities were not stored, and no clone one base away is much larger.

Donors were 35 to 40 systemically healthy Caucasian individuals from Russia aged roughly 6 to 90 years. Each donor gave about 10 milliliters of peripheral blood, drawn into EDTA-treated Vacutainer tubes. Ficoll-Paque density-gradient centrifugation was used to isolate PBMCs, with at least 6.5 million obtained per sample. Total RNA was extracted from PBMCs with Trizol reagent, with at least 5 micrograms obtained per sample. Naive CD45RAhigh/CD27high T cell percentages were measured by flow cytometry on a PBMC aliquot from every donor. The CDR3 sequence holds 12 residues, the cysteine and phenylalanine included. CDR3 DNA only is kept here, 36 bases in frame from base 1. Trimming costs V 5 bases and J 4 bases, and their ends lie 6 bases apart. In the germline V gene (reference sequence), CDR1 corresponds to MNHEY and CDR2 to SMNVEV. Library method: 5' RACE. These reads were obtained on an Illumina HiSeq 2500. A second PCR of roughly 7 to 11 cycles was performed with a sample-barcoded 5' primer and a J-beta primer mix. A unique molecular identifier was introduced onto each TCR beta cDNA molecule by a template-switch 5' adaptor carrying 12 random nucleotides. Each sample yielded at least 2.5 million CDR3-containing paired-end reads. First-strand cDNA synthesis was performed from all RNA using the Mint cDNA synthesis kit, with priming by a TRBC-specific oligonucleotide. Following uracil-DNA glycosylase treatment, a first 18-cycle PCR with universal primers M1SS and BC2_uni_R was performed on all cDNA. The study's processing was this. Each sample was normalized by randomly selecting 1 million high-quality reads, each carrying a distinct molecular identifier. Reads with shared molecular identifiers were discarded instead of being binned into consensus sequences. CDR3 identification, clonotype clustering and error correction used MiTCR with a Q25 quality threshold and the strictest error-elimination algorithm. Lower-bound total TCR beta diversity was estimated with a nonparametric unseen species model using Euler transformation. The public reads were reanalyzed by TCRdb: fastp trimming at Q25, MiXCR alignment, in-frame beta chains only. Each CDR3 protein gets just one entry, which takes the most common genes and DNA from the rows behind it. TCRdb assigned the V and J calls; the authors' analysis was not used. This sample comprises 800,000 to 950,000 distinct CDR3 sequences, 25% to 30% of them detected only once. Roughly 10% of the sample belongs to the ten largest clones.

A further study also used this sample, focusing on T cells of mothers and their children. The second study also describes: Nine systemically healthy Caucasian individuals served as donors, namely three mothers together with their six children. cDNA synthesis consumed the entire amount of extracted RNA, loaded at about 1.6 ug RNA in each 15 ul reaction. In the second PCR, the M1S primer introduced both the sample barcodes and 2-4 random nucleotides. Over 8 million TCR beta CDR3 reads came from each mother, compared with 2.5 million to 3.5 million reads from each child. In both related and unrelated pairs, thymic selection shapes the output of TCR recombination in a similar way, with inherited differences having only a minor effect. Normalized repertoire overlap was always slightly but never significantly higher in related than unrelated mother-child pairs. No persistent microchimeric T cell clones were detected, at a sensitivity of roughly 99 clones per million clonotypes. To look for features that set related mother-child pairs apart from unrelated individuals, the researchers ran deep NGS to compare the TCR beta repertoires of mothers and children. Mothers averaged roughly 40 +/- 4 years of age and children averaged about 10 +/- 4 years. Libraries were sequenced on Illumina HiSeq 2000 with 100+100 nt paired-end reads after adapter ligation with NEBNext reagents. To prevent cross-contamination, the mother and child libraries were prepared one month apart and sequenced in separate runs. Each donor had between roughly 500,000 and 2,100,000 distinct TCR beta clonotypes identified. Naive TCR beta clonotypes were estimated from low-frequency clonotypes matched to each donor's FACS-determined naive share, without sorting.

The receptor was derived from a woman in her thirties or forties in good health. Sequencing input: blood. The chain couples TRBV27 to TRBJ1-5; no D gene is confidently identified. At the DNA level, the sequence is TGTGCCAGCAGTAAACGAAATCAGCCCCAGCATTTT. It is translated as CASSKRNQPQHF.